Included here is one T cell receptor (beta chain) sequence, with context. Its antigen is not identified. The CDR3 runs to 14 residues. From germline, CDR1 is KGHSH and CDR2 LQKENI. V was shortened by 2 bases and J by 8 bases, with 15 bases between the two germline ends. The primer mix had 60 Vbeta and 13 Jbeta primers. Sequenced by immunoSEQ multiplex PCR; TCRdb stores in-frame clones only, minus some. Of over 100,000 clones listed, 60% to 80% are singletons. This record belongs to a study of cytomegalovirus exposure and HLA in healthy donors. Study findings and constraints: TCR beta sequences reportedly predicted most subjects' HLA-A and HLA-B alleles accurately. Association with HLA alleles at 0.05 false discovery rate was found for 15,000 to 20,000 TCR beta sequences in a later analysis.

The sample comprised PBMCs. The chain employs TRBV18 and TRBJ1-2; the D gene is possibly TRBD1 (6 bases). The sequence derives from a man between 60 and 75 years old in good health and CMV-seropositive. DNA for the CDR3: TGTGCCAGCTCACCAAGCACAGGGCCGGAGGGCTACACCTTC. Encoded protein: CASSPSTGPEGYTF.